The clone carrying this T cell receptor beta chain has ten or more counts. According to the study, genomic DNA was the template for TCR beta VDJ and CDR3 profiling. TCRdb used MiXCR to reprocess the reads, holding one entry per CDR3 protein. The table includes 180,000 or so distinct CDR3 sequences, roughly three fifths detected once. Patients sequenced had flow cytometry evidence of CD8+CD57+ cell expansion. The data were obtained in a study of CD8+CD57+ T cells in acquired aplastic anemia. Trimming removed 1 base at V and 3 bases at J, with 10 bases between. The CDR3 sequence is 15 residues long. CDR1 SGHVS and CDR2 FQNEAQ come from the germline V gene.

Sequencing input: sorted CD4+, CD8+, or CD8+CD57+ T cells (not recorded which) from PBMCs. This clonotype was sampled from a human donor with aplastic anemia. The rearrangement links TRBV7-8 to TRBJ1-5, with D perhaps TRBD1 (5 bases). The CDR3: CASSLDRRTNQPQHF. The DNA for the CDR3 is TGTGCCAGCAGCTTAGACAGGAGGACCAATCAGCCCCAGCATTTT.